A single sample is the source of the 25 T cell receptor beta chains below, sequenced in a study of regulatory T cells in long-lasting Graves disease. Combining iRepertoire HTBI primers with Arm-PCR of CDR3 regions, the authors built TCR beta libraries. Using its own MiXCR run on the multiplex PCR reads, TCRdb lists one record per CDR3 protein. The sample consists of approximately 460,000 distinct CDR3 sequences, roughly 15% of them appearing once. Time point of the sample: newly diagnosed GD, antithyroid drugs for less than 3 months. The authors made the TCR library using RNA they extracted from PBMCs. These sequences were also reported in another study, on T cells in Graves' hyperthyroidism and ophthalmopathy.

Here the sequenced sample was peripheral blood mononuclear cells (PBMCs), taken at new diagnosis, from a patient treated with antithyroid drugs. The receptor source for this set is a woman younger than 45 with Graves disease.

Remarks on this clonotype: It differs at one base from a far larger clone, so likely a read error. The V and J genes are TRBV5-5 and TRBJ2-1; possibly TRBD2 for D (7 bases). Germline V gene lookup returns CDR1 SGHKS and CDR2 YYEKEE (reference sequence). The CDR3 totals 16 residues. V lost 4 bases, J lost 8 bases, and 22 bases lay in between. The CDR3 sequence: CASSQPNGGGSDEQFF. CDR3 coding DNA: TGTGCCAGCAGCCAGCCCAATGGCGGGGGCTCTGATGAGCAGTTCTTC.

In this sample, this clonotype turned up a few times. CDR3: CASSRGSGETYEQYF. Here the CDR3 DNA reads TGCGCCAGCAGCCGAGGGTCGGGAGAAACCTACGAGCAGTACTTC. The V call is TRBV4-1, the J call TRBJ2-7; D is possibly TRBD2 (6 bases). The V end was cut by 4 bases, the J end by 2 bases, with 15 bases between. The CDR3 sequence is 15 residues long. Germline V gene lookup returns CDR1 MGHRA and CDR2 YSYEKL.

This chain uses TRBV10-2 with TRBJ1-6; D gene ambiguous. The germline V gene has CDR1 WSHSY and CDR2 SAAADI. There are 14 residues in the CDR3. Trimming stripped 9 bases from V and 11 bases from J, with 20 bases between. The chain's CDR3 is CASTSAGRVAPLHF. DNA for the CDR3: TGCGCCAGTACTTCAGCCGGGCGAGTCGCACCCCTCCACTTT.

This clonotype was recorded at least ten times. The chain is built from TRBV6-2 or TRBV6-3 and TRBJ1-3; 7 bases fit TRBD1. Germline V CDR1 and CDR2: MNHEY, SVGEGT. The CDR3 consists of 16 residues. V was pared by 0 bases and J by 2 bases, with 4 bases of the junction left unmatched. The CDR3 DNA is TGTGCCAGCAGTTACTCTGGGCAGGGGGCTGGAAACACCATATATTTT. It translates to CASSYSGQGAGNTIYF.

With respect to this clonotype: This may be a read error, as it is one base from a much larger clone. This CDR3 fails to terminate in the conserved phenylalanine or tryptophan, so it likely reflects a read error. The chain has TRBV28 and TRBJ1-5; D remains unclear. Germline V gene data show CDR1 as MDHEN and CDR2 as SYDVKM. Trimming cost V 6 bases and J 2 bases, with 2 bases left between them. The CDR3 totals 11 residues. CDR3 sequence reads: CASRRNQPQHL. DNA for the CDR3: TGTGCCAGCAGACGCAATCAGCCCCAGCATTTA.

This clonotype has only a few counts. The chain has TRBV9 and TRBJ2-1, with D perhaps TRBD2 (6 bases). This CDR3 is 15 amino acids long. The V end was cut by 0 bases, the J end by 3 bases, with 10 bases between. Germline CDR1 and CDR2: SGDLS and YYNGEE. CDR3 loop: CASSVAGAGYNEQFF. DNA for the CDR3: TGTGCCAGCAGCGTAGCGGGAGCGGGCTACAATGAGCAGTTCTTC.

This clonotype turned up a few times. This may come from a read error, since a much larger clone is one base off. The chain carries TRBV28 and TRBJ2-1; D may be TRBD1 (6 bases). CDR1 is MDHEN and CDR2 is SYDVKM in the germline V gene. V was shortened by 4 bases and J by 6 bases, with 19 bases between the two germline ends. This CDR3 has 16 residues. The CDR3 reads CASSSPEQGICNEQFF. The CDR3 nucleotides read TGTGCCAGCAGTTCGCCTGAACAGGGAATCTGCAATGAGCAGTTCTTC.

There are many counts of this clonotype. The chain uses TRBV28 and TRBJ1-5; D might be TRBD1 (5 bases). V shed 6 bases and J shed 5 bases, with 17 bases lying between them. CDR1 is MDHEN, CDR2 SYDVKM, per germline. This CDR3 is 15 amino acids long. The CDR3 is CASSSPGTVDQPQHF. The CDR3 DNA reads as TGTGCCAGCAGCTCCCCTGGGACGGTGGATCAGCCCCAGCATTTT.

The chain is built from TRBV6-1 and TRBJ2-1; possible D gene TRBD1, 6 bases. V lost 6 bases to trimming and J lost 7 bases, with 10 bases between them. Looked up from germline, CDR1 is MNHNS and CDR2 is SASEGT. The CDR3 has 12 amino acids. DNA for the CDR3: TGTGCCAGCAGGACAGGCGGAAATGAGCAGTTCTTC. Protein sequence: CASRTGGNEQFF.

CDR3 loop: CAVPAPSSYEQYF. CDR3 bases: TGTGCCGTCCCGGCTCCCAGCTCCTACGAGCAGTACTTC. This sequence joins TRBV7-9 and TRBJ2-7; D remains ambiguous. The CDR3 totals 13 residues. From germline, CDR1 is SEHNR and CDR2 FQNEAQ (reference sequence). Deletions cut 11 bases from V and 0 bases from J, with 14 bases between. The variable domain in full, completed from reference TRBV7-9 and TRBJ2-7, reads DTGVSQNPRHKITKRGQNVTFRCDPISEHNRLYWYRQTLGQGPEFLTYFQNEAQLEKSRLLSDRFSAERPKGSFSTLEIQRTEQGDSAMYLCAVPAPSSYEQYFGPGTRLTVT.

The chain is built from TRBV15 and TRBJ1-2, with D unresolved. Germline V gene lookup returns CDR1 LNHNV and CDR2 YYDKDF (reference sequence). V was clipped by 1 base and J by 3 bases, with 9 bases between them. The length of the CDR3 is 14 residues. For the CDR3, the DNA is TGTGCCACCAGCAGAGTTGGCAGGCACTATGGCTACACCTTC. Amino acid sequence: CATSRVGRHYGYTF. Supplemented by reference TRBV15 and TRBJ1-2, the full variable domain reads DAMVIQNPRYQVTQFGKPVTLSCSQTLNHNVMYWYQQKSSQAPKLLFHYYDKDFNNEADTPDNFQSRRPNTSFCFLDIRSPGLGDTAMYLCATSRVGRHYGYTFGSGTRLTVV.

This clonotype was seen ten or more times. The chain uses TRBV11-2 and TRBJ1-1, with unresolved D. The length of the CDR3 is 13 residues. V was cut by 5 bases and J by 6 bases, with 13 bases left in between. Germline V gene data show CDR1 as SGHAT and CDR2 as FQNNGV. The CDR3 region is CASSPQFSAEAFF. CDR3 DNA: TGTGCCAGCAGCCCCCAGTTTAGCGCTGAAGCTTTCTTT. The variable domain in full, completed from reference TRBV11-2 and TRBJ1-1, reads EAGVAQSPRYKIIEKRQSVAFWCNPISGHATLYWYQQILGQGPKLLIQFQNNGVVDDSQLPKDRFSAERLKGVDSTLKIQPAKLEDSAVYLCASSPQFSAEAFFGQGTRLTVV.

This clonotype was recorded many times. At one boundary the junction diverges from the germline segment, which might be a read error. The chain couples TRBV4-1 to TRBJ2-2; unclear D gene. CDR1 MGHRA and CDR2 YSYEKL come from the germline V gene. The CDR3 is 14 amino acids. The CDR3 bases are TGTGCCAGCAGCCCCCTCGGTAGCACCGGGGAGCTGTTTTTT. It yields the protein CASSPLGSTGELFF.

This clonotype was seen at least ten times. CDR3 bases: TGTGCCAGCAGCTTATGGGGGTCTGGCAATCAGCCCCAGCATTTT. Its protein is CASSLWGSGNQPQHF. The chain employs TRBV7-2 and TRBJ1-5; possibly TRBD1 for D (5 bases). Per the germline V gene, CDR1 is SGHTA and CDR2 is FQGNSA. The V and J ends lost 2 bases and 2 bases respectively, with 10 bases between them. This CDR3 region has 15 residues.

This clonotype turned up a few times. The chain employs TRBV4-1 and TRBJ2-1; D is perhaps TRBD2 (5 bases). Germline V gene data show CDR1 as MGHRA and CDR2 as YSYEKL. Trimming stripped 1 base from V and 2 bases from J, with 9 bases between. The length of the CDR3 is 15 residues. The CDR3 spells CASSQVFGAYNEQFF. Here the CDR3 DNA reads TGCGCCAGCAGCCAAGTATTCGGGGCCTACAATGAGCAGTTCTTC.

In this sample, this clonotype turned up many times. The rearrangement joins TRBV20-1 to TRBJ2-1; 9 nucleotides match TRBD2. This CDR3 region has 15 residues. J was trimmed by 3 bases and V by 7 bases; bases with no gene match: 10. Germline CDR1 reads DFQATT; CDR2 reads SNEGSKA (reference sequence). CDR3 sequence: CSGVGGRAVYNEQFF. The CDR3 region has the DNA TGCAGTGGGGTCGGCGGGAGGGCCGTCTACAATGAGCAGTTCTTC.

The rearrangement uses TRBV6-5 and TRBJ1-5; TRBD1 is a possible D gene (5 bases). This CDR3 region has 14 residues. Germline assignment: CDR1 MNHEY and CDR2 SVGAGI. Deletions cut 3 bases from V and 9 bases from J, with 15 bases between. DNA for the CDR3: TGTGCCAGCAGTTATGGTCAGGGCGGGACGCCCCAGCATTTT. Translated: CASSYGQGGTPQHF.

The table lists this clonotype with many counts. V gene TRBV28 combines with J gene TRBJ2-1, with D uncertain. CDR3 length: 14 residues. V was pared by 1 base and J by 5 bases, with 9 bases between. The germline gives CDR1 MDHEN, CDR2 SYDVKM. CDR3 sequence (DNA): TGTGCCAGCAGTTTATCCTTTCGGAACAATGAGCAGTTCTTC. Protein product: CASSLSFRNNEQFF.

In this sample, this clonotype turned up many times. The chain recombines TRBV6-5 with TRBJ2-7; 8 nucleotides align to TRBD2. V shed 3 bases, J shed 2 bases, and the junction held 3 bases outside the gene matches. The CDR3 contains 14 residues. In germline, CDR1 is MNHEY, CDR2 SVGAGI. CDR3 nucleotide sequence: TGTGCCAGCAGTTATGGAGCGGGAGCCTACGAGCAGTACTTC. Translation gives CASSYGAGAYEQYF.

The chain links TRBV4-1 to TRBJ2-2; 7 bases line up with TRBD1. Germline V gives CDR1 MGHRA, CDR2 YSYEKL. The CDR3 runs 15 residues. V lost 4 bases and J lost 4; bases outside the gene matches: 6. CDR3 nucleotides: TGCGCCAGCAGCCGAAGGGGGCCCTCCACCGGGGAGCTGTTTTTT. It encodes CASSRRGPSTGELFF.

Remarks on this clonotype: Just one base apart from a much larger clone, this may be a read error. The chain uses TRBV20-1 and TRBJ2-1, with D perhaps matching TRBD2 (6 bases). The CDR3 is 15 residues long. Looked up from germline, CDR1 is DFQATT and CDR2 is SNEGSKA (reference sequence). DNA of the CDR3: TGCAGTGCTAGCCCCCTGCGGGGTGTGAACAATGAGCGGTTCTTC. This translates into CSASPLRGVNNERFF.

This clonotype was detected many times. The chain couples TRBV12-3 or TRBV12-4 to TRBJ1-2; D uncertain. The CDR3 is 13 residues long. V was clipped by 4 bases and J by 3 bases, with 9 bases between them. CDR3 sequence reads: CASSWALDYGYTF. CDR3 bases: TGTGCCAGCAGTTGGGCCTTGGACTATGGCTACACCTTC.

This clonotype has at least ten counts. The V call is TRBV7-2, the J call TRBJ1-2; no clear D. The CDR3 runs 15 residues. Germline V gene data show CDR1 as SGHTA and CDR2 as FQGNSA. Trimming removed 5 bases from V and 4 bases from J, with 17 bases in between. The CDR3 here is CASSPVLALGYGYTF. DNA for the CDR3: TGTGCCAGCAGCCCCGTGTTGGCATTAGGCTATGGCTACACCTTC.

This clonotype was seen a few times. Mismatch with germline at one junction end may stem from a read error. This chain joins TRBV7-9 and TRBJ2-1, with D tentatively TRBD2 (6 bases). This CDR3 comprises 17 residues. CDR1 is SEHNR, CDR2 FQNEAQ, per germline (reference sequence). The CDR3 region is CANSWTKTEDSYNEQFF. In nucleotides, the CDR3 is TGTGCCAACAGCTGGACTAAAACCGAAGACAGTTACAATGAGCAGTTCTTC.

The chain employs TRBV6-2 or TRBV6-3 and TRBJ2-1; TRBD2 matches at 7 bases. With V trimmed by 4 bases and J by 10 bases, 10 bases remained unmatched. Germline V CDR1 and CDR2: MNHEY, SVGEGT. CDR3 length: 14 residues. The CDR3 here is CASSSTRTSNEQFF. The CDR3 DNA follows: TGTGCCAGCAGTTCCACCCGGACTAGTAACGAGCAGTTCTTC.